The 30 T cell receptor beta chains presented below share a single source sample, sequenced in a study of T cell responses to AZD1222 COVID-19 vaccine. Profiling relied on immunoSEQ multiplex PCR, and the TCRdb table lists in-frame clones only, not all of them. The sample yields around 100,000 clones, around 87% seen once. The sample in question was peripheral blood, obtained on day 0 of MenACWY control vaccination. These receptors originate from an adult in good health.

The chain couples TRBV18 to TRBJ2-5, with 9 bases matching TRBD1. The V gene end was trimmed by 5 bases and the J gene end by 5 bases; junction bases not matched to a gene: 3. The CDR3 contains 13 residues. From germline, CDR1 is KGHSH and CDR2 LQKENI. CDR3 region: CASSYGTGETQYF. The CDR3 DNA reads TGTGCCAGCTCATACGGGACAGGGGAGACCCAGTACTTC.

The chain is built from TRBV28 and TRBJ1-2; 9 bases map to TRBD1. Germline CDR1 reads MDHEN; CDR2 reads SYDVKM. V gave up 0 bases and J gave up 10 bases; unmatched junction bases: 9. The CDR3 has 15 amino acids. The CDR3 bases are TGTGCCAGCAGTTTATGGTCGGGGGGACAGGGTGCCTACACCTTC. Protein sequence: CASSLWSGGQGAYTF.

Here the CDR3 reads CASSPRDPGTGELFF. The CDR3 bases are TGTGCCAGCAGCCCCCGGGACCCCGGCACCGGGGAGCTGTTTTTT. V gene TRBV3-1 (or the pseudogene TRBV3-2) combines with J gene TRBJ2-2; the D gene could be TRBD1 or TRBD2 (5 bases each). Germline CDR1 reads LGHDT; CDR2 reads YNNKEL (reference sequence). CDR3 length: 15 residues. Between the trimmed V and J ends, which lost 4 bases and 4 bases, there was a span of 13 bases.

The chain links TRBV6-5 to TRBJ2-7; TRBD1 might be the D (6 bases). This CDR3 comprises 15 residues. Trimming pared 5 bases from V and 1 base from J, leaving 15 bases between. The germline V gene encodes CDR1 MNHEY and CDR2 SVGAGI. CDR3 in amino acids: CASSPPGQRSYEQYF. Written as DNA, the CDR3 is TGTGCCAGCAGTCCCCCCGGACAGAGGTCCTACGAGCAGTACTTC.

This chain links TRBV5-1 with TRBJ1-2; 8 nucleotides agree with TRBD1. Trimming at V came to 5 bases and at J to 5 bases, leaving 2 bases not matched to a gene. Per germline, CDR1 SGHRS and CDR2 YFSETQ. The CDR3 is 12 residues long. DNA of the CDR3: TGCGCCAGCAGGACAGGGGCGTATGGCTACACCTTC. This translates into CASRTGAYGYTF.

This chain connects TRBV14 to TRBJ2-3; D gene unclear. The CDR3 totals 18 residues. Trimming removed 0 bases at V and 0 bases at J, with 16 bases between. Looked up from germline, CDR1 is SGHDN and CDR2 is FVKESK. The CDR3 DNA sequence: TGTGCCAGCAGCCAAGATACCCACTACCCATCTAGCACAGATACGCAGTATTTT. Amino acid sequence: CASSQDTHYPSSTDTQYF.

The chain recombines TRBV29-1 with TRBJ1-2; 9 bases align to TRBD1. Losses at the gene ends were 5 bases for V and 8 bases for J; bases not matched to a gene: 12. Per germline, CDR1 SQVTM and CDR2 ANQGSEA. The CDR3 length is 14 residues. The CDR3 sequence: CSVPHVTGGPGYTF. CDR3 nucleotide sequence: TGCAGCGTTCCACACGTGACAGGGGGTCCAGGCTACACCTTC.

The table lists this clone with a count of one. J is TRBJ2-3 and V is TRBV2, with D unresolved. The CDR3 extends over 13 amino acids. The germline V gene encodes CDR1 SNHLY and CDR2 FYNNEI. Trimming took off 6 bases at V and 2 bases at J, with 9 bases between the two ends. This CDR3 is CASRRSPTDTQYF. CDR3 DNA sequence: TGTGCCAGCAGAAGAAGCCCCACAGATACGCAGTATTTT.

J is TRBJ2-5 and V is TRBV28; D is possibly TRBD1 or TRBD2 (5 bases each). The CDR3 has 14 amino acids. CDR1 and CDR2 from the germline V gene are MDHEN and SYDVKM. V was pared by 5 bases and J by 5 bases, with 15 bases between. The CDR3 DNA is TGTGCCAGCAGTCCGTCGAGGGGCGCCGAGACCCAGTACTTC. This codes for CASSPSRGAETQYF.

This clone was counted a few times. The chain has TRBV7-2 and TRBJ1-1; D remains unclear. Trimming left V 4 bases short and J 3 bases short, with 12 bases between. From germline, CDR1 is SGHTA and CDR2 FQGNSA. The CDR3 sequence is 14 residues long. As DNA, the CDR3 is TGTGCCAGCAGCTGGGATCGAGGGTACACTGAAGCTTTCTTT. Encoded protein: CASSWDRGYTEAFF.

In this sample, this clone turned up a few times. The chain recombines TRBV6-6 with TRBJ2-7; 7 bases are a match to TRBD1. Germline CDR1 MNHNY, CDR2 SVGAGI (reference sequence). V was pared by 6 bases and J by 4 bases, with 9 bases of the junction left unmatched. This CDR3 has 14 amino acids. DNA of the CDR3: TGTGCCAGCAGAATAACCGGGACAGCTTACGAGCAGTACTTC. Its translation is CASRITGTAYEQYF.

The V and J genes are TRBV24-1 and TRBJ2-3; no clear D. The ends were cut back, 9 bases at V and 0 bases at J, with 9 bases in the middle. The CDR3 consists of 13 residues. From germline, CDR1 is KGHDR and CDR2 SFDVKD. As DNA, the CDR3 is TGTGCCACCGCCGGGCGGAGCACAGATACGCAGTATTTT. Protein product: CATAGRSTDTQYF.

This chain joins TRBV11-2 and TRBJ2-7; D is perhaps TRBD2 (5 bases). This CDR3 spans 15 amino acids. V shed 1 base and J shed 5 bases, with 15 bases lying between them. The germline gives CDR1 SGHAT, CDR2 FQNNGV. The CDR3 reads CASSLGGSPGNEQYF. The CDR3, as DNA: TGTGCCAGCAGCTTAGGAGGGTCGCCCGGCAACGAGCAGTACTTC.

The chain recombines TRBV19 with TRBJ2-7; TRBD1 matches 7 bases. Losses at the gene ends were 6 bases for V and 7 bases for J; bases not matched to a gene: 15. Germline CDR1 and CDR2: LNHDA and SQIVND (reference sequence). This CDR3 is built from 15 residues. CDR3 DNA: TGTGCCAGTAGCGACCCGGGACAGTCAGTGGGTGAGCAGTACTTC. Translating it yields CASSDPGQSVGEQYF.

By sample share, this clone is medium-sized. The chain carries TRBV10-1 and TRBJ1-2; 8 bases are shared with TRBD1. CDR3 length: 22 residues. The V and J ends lost 6 bases and 0 bases, in that order; junction bases with no gene match: 27. Germline assignment: CDR1 WNHNN and CDR2 SYGVQD (reference sequence). CDR3 region: CASSGRGLPIAPGGPTNYGYTF. Here the CDR3 DNA reads TGCGCCAGCAGCGGCAGGGGGCTCCCGATAGCCCCGGGTGGTCCCACTAACTATGGCTACACCTTC.

This clone was seen once. The chain joins TRBV19 to TRBJ2-5; 11 nucleotides match TRBD2. Trimming removed 6 bases from V and 10 bases from J; junction bases left unmatched: 16. There are 16 residues in the CDR3. CDR1 LNHDA and CDR2 SQIVND come from the germline V gene (reference sequence). The CDR3 DNA follows: TGTGCCAGTAGCGACTCACTAGCGGGAGTCAATCTGGTCCAGTACTTC. It yields the protein CASSDSLAGVNLVQYF.

V is TRBV9 and J is TRBJ2-2; 8 bases fit TRBD2. Germline CDR1 is SGDLS and CDR2 is YYNGEE. With V trimmed by 1 base and J by 4 bases, 3 bases remained unmatched. The CDR3 has 15 residues. In DNA form, the CDR3 reads TGTGCCAGCAGCGTACGGGCGGGAGGCACCGGGGAGCTGTTTTTT. It encodes CASSVRAGGTGELFF.

This chain links TRBV9 with TRBJ1-6, with a weak D call TRBD1 (5 bases). CDR1 is SGDLS, CDR2 YYNGEE, per germline. Trimming removed 5 bases at V and 1 base at J, with 10 bases between. This CDR3 spans 15 amino acids. CDR3: CASRPGGSYNSPLHF. CDR3 coding DNA: TGTGCCAGCAGACCCGGGGGATCCTATAATTCACCCCTCCACTTT. The full variable domain, its missing parts supplied by reference TRBV9 and TRBJ1-6, is DSGVTQTPKHLITATGQRVTLRCSPRSGDLSVYWYQQSLDQGLQFLIQYYNGEERAKGNILERFSAQQFPDLHSELNLSSLELGDSALYFCASRPGGSYNSPLHFGNGTRLTVT.

The gene calls are TRBV5-1 and TRBJ2-2; D gene unclear. Germline V gene data show CDR1 as SGHRS and CDR2 as YFSETQ. The CDR3 sequence is 14 residues long. The V gene lost 0 bases and the J gene lost 9 bases, with 12 bases spanning the gap. In nucleotides, the CDR3 is TGCGCCAGCAGCTTGGAGCTGTCCGCCAGGGAGCTGTTTTTT. Amino acids: CASSLELSARELFF.

The chain employs TRBV27 and TRBJ2-7; 7 bases match TRBD1. Trimming took 8 bases from V and 3 from J; bases not matched to a gene: 4. Germline lookup yields CDR1 MNHEY and CDR2 SMNVEV (reference sequence). There are 12 residues in the CDR3. CDR3 nucleotides: TGTGCCAGCCGGGACAGCGGCTACGAGCAGTACTTC. Its protein product is CASRDSGYEQYF.

CDR3: CASSFGGLQPQHF. The CDR3, as DNA: TGTGCCAGCAGCTTTGGAGGTTTGCAGCCCCAGCATTTT. The chain recombines TRBV7-2 with TRBJ1-5; unclear D gene. Germline V lookup: CDR1 SGHTA, CDR2 FQGNSA. V was trimmed by 3 bases and J by 7 bases, leaving 10 bases between them. The CDR3 is made up of 13 amino acids.

In the case of this clone: At the DNA level, this CDR3 is encoded by other sequences in the same sample as well. The rearrangement uses TRBV4-1 and TRBJ1-1; D is undetermined. Germline V gene data show CDR1 as MGHRA and CDR2 as YSYEKL. CDR3 size: 11 residues. V was trimmed by 4 bases and J by 3 bases, leaving 3 bases between them. CDR3 region: CASSRDTEAFF. CDR3 nucleotide sequence: TGCGCCAGCAGCCGCGACACTGAAGCTTTCTTT.

This clone has just one count. The chain joins TRBV21-1 to TRBJ1-1. TRBV21-1 constitutes a pseudogene. This CDR3 region has 17 residues. CDR3 loop: CASSHHLGEPKVAEAFF. The CDR3, as DNA: TGTGCCAGCAGCCACCATTTAGGGGAGCCAAAGGTCGCTGAAGCTTTCTTT.

This chain connects TRBV7-9 to TRBJ2-7, with D tentatively TRBD1 (6 bases). V shed 10 bases and J shed 7 bases, with 20 bases lying between them. CDR1 is SEHNR and CDR2 is FQNEAQ in the germline V gene (reference sequence). The CDR3 totals 13 residues. The CDR3, as DNA: TGTGCCACCCGCGGAACAGGGTCTTGGGAGCAGTACTTC. This translates into CATRGTGSWEQYF.

Of note for this clone: A junction end diverges from the germline sequence, so it may reflect a read error. The V and J genes are TRBV7-7 and TRBJ2-5, with D perhaps TRBD2 (6 bases). CDR1 and CDR2 (germline): SSHAT, FNYEAQ (reference sequence). This CDR3 spans 15 amino acids. The CDR3 DNA sequence: TGTGCTAGCAGACTAGGTACTGGGCCCCAAGAGACCCAGTACTTC. Its protein is CASRLGTGPQETQYF.

The chain joins TRBV18 to TRBJ1-5; D unclear. The CDR3 contains 14 residues. Germline CDR1 and CDR2: KGHSH and LQKENI. Trimming removed 6 bases from V and 0 bases from J, with 9 bases in between. The CDR3 loop is CASSSSHSNQPQHF. For the CDR3, the DNA is TGTGCCAGCTCGTCCTCCCATAGCAATCAGCCCCAGCATTTT.

The chain carries TRBV14 and TRBJ1-6; no clear D. Trimming stripped 1 base from V and 8 bases from J, with 9 bases between. Germline CDR1 reads SGHDN; CDR2 reads FVKESK. The CDR3 length is 14 residues. The CDR3 is CASSQAVGYSPLHF. The CDR3 bases are TGTGCCAGCAGCCAAGCAGTCGGCTATTCACCCCTCCACTTT.

This chain joins TRBV29-1 and TRBJ1-2; 7 nucleotides align to TRBD1. V gave up 7 bases and J gave up 5 bases; unmatched junction bases: 4. The CDR3 spans 11 residues. CDR1 is SQVTM, CDR2 ANQGSEA, per germline. The CDR3: CSAGTDYGYTF. Written as DNA, the CDR3 is TGCAGCGCAGGGACAGATTATGGCTACACCTTC.

The chain links TRBV28 to TRBJ2-3; weak D call: TRBD2 (6 bases). V gave up 7 bases and J gave up 5 bases, with 10 bases separating them. Germline CDR1 reads MDHEN; CDR2 reads SYDVKM. The CDR3 runs 12 residues. CDR3 DNA: TGTGCCAGCAAGGAGGGCCGAGATACGCAGTATTTT. This translates into CASKEGRDTQYF.

This clone was seen only a few times. The genes are TRBV28 and TRBJ2-7; D is perhaps TRBD1 (5 bases). Per the germline V gene, CDR1 is MDHEN and CDR2 is SYDVKM. The CDR3 consists of 14 residues. Trimming left V 4 bases short and J 2 bases short, with 12 bases between. The CDR3 reads CASSSSTDTYEQYF. The CDR3, as DNA: TGTGCCAGCAGTTCCTCGACAGATACCTACGAGCAGTACTTC.